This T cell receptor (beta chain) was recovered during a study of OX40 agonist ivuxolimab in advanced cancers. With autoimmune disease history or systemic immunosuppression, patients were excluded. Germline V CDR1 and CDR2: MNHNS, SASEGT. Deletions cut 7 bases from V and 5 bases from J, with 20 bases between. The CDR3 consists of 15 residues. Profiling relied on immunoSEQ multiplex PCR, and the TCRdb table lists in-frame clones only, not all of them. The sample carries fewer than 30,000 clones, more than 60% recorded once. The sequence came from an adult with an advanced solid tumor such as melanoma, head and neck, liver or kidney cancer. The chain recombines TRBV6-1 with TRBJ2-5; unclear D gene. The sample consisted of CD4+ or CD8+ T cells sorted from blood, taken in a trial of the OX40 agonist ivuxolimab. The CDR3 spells CASKAGGTNWETQYF. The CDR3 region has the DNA TGTGCCAGCAAAGCCGGCGGCACAAACTGGGAGACCCAGTACTTC.